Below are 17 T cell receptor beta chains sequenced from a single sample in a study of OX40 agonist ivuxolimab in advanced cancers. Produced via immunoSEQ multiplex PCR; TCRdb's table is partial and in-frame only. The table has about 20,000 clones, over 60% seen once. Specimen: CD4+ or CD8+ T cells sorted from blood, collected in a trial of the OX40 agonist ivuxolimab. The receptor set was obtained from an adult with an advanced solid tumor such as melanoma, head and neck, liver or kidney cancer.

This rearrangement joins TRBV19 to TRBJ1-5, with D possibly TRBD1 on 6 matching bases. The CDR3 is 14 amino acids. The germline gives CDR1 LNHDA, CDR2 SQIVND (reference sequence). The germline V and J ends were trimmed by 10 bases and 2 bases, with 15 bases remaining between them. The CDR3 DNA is TGTGCCACCCGTTGGGGGCTTGGCAATCAGCCCCAGCATTTT. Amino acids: CATRWGLGNQPQHF.

The CDR3 loop is CASSPSGNQPQHF. CDR3 bases: TGTGCCAGTAGTCCTTCAGGGAATCAGCCCCAGCATTTT. The chain uses TRBV19 and TRBJ1-5, with D possibly being TRBD1 (5 bases). The CDR3 contains 13 residues. V lost 5 bases and J lost 4, with 9 bases in between. The germline CDR1 and CDR2 sequences are LNHDA and SQIVND (reference sequence).

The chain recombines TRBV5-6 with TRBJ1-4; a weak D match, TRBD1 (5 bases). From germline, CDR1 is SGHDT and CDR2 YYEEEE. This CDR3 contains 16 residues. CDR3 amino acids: CASSTGVIGEDEKLFF. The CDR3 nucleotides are TGTGCTAGCTCGACGGGGGTAATCGGTGAGGATGAAAAACTGTTTTTT.

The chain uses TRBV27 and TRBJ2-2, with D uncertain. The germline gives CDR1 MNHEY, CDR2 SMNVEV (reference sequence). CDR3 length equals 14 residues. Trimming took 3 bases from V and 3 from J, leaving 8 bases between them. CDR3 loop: CASSFSFYTGELFF. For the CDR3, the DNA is TGTGCCAGCAGTTTTAGTTTTTACACCGGGGAGCTGTTTTTT.

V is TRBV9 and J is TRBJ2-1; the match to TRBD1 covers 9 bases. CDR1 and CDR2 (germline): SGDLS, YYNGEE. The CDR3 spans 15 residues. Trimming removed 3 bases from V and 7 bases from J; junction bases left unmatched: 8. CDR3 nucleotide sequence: TGTGCCAGCAGCGCCGGGACAGGGTTTGTGAATGAGCAGTTCTTC. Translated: CASSAGTGFVNEQFF.

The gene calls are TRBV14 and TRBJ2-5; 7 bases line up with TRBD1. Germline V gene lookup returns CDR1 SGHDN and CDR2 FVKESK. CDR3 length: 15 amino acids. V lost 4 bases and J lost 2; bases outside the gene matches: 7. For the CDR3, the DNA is TGTGCCAGCAGCCTACGGACAGGCATTCAAGAGACCCAGTACTTC. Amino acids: CASSLRTGIQETQYF.

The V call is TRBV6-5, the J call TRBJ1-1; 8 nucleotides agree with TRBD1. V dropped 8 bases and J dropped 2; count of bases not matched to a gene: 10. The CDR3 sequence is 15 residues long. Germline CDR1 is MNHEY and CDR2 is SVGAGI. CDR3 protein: CASSRGRGYNTEAFF. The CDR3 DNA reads TGTGCCAGCTCCAGGGGGCGCGGGTATAACACTGAAGCTTTCTTT.

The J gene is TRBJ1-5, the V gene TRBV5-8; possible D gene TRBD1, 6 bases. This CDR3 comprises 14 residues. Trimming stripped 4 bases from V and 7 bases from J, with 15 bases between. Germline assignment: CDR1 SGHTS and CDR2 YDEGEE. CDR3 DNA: TGTGCCAGCAGCCACAACAGGGCGTACCAGCCCCAGCATTTT. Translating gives CASSHNRAYQPQHF.

The CDR3, as DNA: TGTGCCAGCAGCTGGCCGGGGGATAACTATGGCTACACCTTC. Translated, it gives CASSWPGDNYGYTF. The V gene is TRBV11-2, the J gene TRBJ1-2; TRBD1 is a possible D gene (5 bases). Trimming took 4 bases from V and 1 from J, leaving 10 bases between them. Germline assignment: CDR1 SGHAT and CDR2 FQNNGV. The CDR3 contains 14 residues.

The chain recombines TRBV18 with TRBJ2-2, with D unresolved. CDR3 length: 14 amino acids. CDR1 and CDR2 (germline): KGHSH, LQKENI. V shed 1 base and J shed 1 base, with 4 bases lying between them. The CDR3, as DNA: TGTGCCAGCTCACCACGTCAGAACACCGGGGAGCTGTTTTTT. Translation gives CASSPRQNTGELFF.

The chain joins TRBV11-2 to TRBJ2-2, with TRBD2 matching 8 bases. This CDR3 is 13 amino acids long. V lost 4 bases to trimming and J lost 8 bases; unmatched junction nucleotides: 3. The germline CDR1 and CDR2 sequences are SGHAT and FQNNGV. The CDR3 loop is CASSSRLAGELFF. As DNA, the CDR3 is TGTGCCAGCAGCTCCAGACTAGCGGGGGAGCTGTTTTTT.

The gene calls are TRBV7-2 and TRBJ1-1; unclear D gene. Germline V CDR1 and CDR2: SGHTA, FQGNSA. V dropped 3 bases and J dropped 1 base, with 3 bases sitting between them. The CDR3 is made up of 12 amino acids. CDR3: CASSFRNTEAFF. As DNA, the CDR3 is TGTGCCAGCAGCTTCAGGAACACTGAAGCTTTCTTT.

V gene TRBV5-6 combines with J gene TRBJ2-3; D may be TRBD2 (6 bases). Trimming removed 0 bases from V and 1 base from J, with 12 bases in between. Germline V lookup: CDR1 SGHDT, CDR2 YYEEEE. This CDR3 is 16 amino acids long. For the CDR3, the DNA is TGTGCCAGCAGCTTGGAGGTGGGGGGAGGCACAGATACGCAGTATTTT. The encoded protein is CASSLEVGGGTDTQYF.

This chain's CDR3 is CASSERGGGSYNEQFF. The CDR3 nucleotides are TGTGCCAGCAGTGAGCGCGGCGGGGGATCCTACAATGAGCAGTTCTTC. The chain has TRBV6-4 and TRBJ2-1, with 7 bases matching TRBD2. The CDR3 has 16 residues. Germline CDR1 is MRHNA and CDR2 is SNTAGT. J gave up 1 base and V 3 bases, and 6 bases lay outside the gene matches.

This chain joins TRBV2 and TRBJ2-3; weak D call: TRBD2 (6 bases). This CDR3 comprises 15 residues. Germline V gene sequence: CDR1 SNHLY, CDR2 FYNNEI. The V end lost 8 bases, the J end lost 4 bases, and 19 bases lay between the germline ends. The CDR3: CASRGPGERADTQYF. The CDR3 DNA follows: TGTGCCAGCCGGGGACCGGGAGAACGGGCAGATACGCAGTATTTT.

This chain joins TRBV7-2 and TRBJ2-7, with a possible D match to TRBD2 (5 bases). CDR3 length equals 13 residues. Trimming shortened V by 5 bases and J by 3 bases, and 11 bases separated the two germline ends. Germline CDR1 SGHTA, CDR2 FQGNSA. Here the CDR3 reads CASSTPGVYEQYF. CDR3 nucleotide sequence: TGTGCCAGCAGCACCCCCGGGGTCTACGAGCAGTACTTC.

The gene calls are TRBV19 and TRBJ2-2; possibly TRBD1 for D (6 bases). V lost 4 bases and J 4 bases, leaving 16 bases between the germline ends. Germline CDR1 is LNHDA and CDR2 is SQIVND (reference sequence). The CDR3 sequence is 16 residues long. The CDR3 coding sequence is TGTGCCAGTAGTACTTACAGGGACCCAGGCACCGGGGAGCTGTTTTTT. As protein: CASSTYRDPGTGELFF.